These 3 T cell receptor beta chains originate from one sample sequenced in a study of technical replicates of blood from a few donors. Using immunoSEQ multiplex PCR, the repertoire was profiled, and TCRdb retains in-frame clones only, with some absent. The data contain tens of thousands of clones, 95% to 98% of them singletons. Sequenced material: T cells isolated from PBMCs. These receptor sequences come from a human donor in good health.

The table lists this clone with a count of one. In the same sample, other DNA sequences code for this CDR3. This chain links TRBV27 with TRBJ2-5; D gene uncertain. In germline, CDR1 is MNHEY, CDR2 SMNVEV (reference sequence). V lost 2 bases and J 2 bases, leaving 6 bases between the germline ends. The CDR3 sequence is 13 residues long. CDR3 sequence (DNA): TGTGCCAGCAGTTTAAGCCGTCAAGAGACCCAGTACTTC. Protein sequence: CASSLSRQETQYF.

This clone was counted once. The chain is built from TRBV9 and TRBJ2-1; no reliable D call. Germline loops: CDR1 SGDLS, CDR2 YYNGEE. This CDR3 comprises 13 residues. Deletions cut 0 bases from V and 8 bases from J, with 9 bases between. CDR3 protein: CASSVGSRYEQFF. CDR3 sequence (DNA): TGTGCCAGCAGCGTAGGGTCCAGATATGAGCAGTTCTTC.

The V and J genes are TRBV6-5 and TRBJ1-2; D gene ambiguous. Germline-derived CDR1 and CDR2 are MNHEY and SVGAGI. The CDR3 sequence is 13 residues long. The V end was cut by 7 bases, the J end by 4 bases, with 13 bases between. The chain's CDR3 is CASMGSVGYGYTF. In DNA form, the CDR3 reads TGTGCCAGCATGGGGAGCGTCGGCTATGGCTACACCTTC.